This T cell receptor beta chain was recorded in a study of shared clonotypes between healthy human individuals. Of note for this clone: The sample has other DNA sequences that encode this CDR3 too.

Germline V CDR1 and CDR2: MNHEY, SMNVEV (reference sequence). The CDR3 loop spans 15 amino acids. The ends were cut back, 5 bases at V and 0 bases at J, with 14 bases in the middle. Sequencing was performed with immunoSEQ multiplex PCR; in TCRdb, only in-frame clones are kept and a portion is missing. The sample contains 2 million to 3 million clones, approximately 92% of which appear only once. The V call is TRBV27, the J call TRBJ2-7; a possible D gene is TRBD1 (5 bases). The sequence derives from a man aged 18 to 29 in good health. The sample was naive CD4+ T cells sorted from blood. Noted subset: CD45RA+ positively selected. Written as DNA, the CDR3 is TGTGCCAGCAGTCTCCAGGGTAGTAGCTCCTACGAGCAGTACTTC. Protein product: CASSLQGSSSYEQYF.